The clone carrying this T cell receptor (beta chain) was picked up one time. Its antigen is unidentified. Produced via immunoSEQ multiplex PCR; TCRdb's table is partial and in-frame only. Of some 11,000 clones in the sample, roughly four fifths were seen once. The sample is drawn from a study of T cells in localized non-small cell lung cancer. Trimming shortened V by 6 bases and J by 0 bases, and 27 bases separated the two germline ends. The CDR3 spans 20 residues. Germline assignment: CDR1 LNHDA and CDR2 SQIVND (reference sequence). Notes on the study in general: An association was observed between higher blood T cell density and longer overall survival. Detection in adjacent lung was observed for a median around 55 of the top 100 tumor clones.

The V call is TRBV19, the J call TRBJ2-1; perhaps TRBD2 as D (6 bases). This TCR derives from a female donor aged 60 or older with stage II lung adenocarcinoma. The sequencing here drew on peripheral blood mononuclear cells, taken before any cancer treatment. CDR3 loop: CASSPIAASVGGYSYNEQFF. CDR3 nucleotide sequence: TGTGCCAGTAGCCCGATAGCGGCGAGCGTTGGCGGGTACTCCTACAATGAGCAGTTCTTC.